This T cell receptor (beta chain) was profiled in a study of T-cell reconstitution after alpha-beta-depleted transplantation in children. Study conclusions and caveats: The study traced high day-60 TCRbeta diversity in some patients to surviving recipient T cells and thymic progenitors. By one year post-transplant, T-cell counts and diversity largely arose from T cells that were newly produced. After transplant, at about two months, alpha-beta T cells were reportedly derived from several hundred expanded graft clones.

CDR1 and CDR2 (germline): DFQATT, SNEGSKA (reference sequence). V was clipped by 1 base and J by 8 bases, with 11 bases between them. This CDR3 spans 12 amino acids. Preparation of the TCRbeta library used unique molecular identifiers. A single record per CDR3 protein comes from TCRdb applying MiXCR to the PCR reads. The sample records fewer than 700,000 distinct CDR3 sequences, about an eighth being singletons. This clonotype turned up a few times. What it binds is unknown. The sequence was obtained from a male patient under 18 who had a stem cell transplant for acute myeloid leukemia, so the T cells may come from the graft donor. The sample in question was PBMCs, mostly from graft donor cells, obtained 360 days after TCRalphabeta/CD19-depleted stem cell transplant. The rearrangement joins TRBV20-1 to TRBJ1-2; D ambiguous. The CDR3, as DNA: TGCAGTGCTAGAGCTAAAATTGGGGGCTACACCTTC. It codes for CSARAKIGGYTF.